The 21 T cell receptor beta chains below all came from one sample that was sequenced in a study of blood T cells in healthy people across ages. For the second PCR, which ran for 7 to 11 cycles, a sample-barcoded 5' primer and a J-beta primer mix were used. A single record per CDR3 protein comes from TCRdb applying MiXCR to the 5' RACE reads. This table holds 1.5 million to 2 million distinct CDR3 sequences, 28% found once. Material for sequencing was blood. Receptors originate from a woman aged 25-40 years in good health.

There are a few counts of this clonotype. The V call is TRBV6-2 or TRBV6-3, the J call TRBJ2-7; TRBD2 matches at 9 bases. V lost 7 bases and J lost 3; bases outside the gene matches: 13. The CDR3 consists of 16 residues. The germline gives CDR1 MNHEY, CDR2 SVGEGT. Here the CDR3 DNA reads TGTGCCAGCAACGACTCCCCAGCGGGAGGTCTCTACGAGCAGTACTTC. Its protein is CASNDSPAGGLYEQYF.

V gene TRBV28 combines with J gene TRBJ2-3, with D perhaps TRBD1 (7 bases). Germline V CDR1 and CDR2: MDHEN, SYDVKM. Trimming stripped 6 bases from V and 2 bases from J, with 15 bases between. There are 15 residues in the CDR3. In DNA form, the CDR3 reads TGTGCCAGCAGAGACGGGGGACAGCCCACAGATACGCAGTATTTT. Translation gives CASRDGGQPTDTQYF.

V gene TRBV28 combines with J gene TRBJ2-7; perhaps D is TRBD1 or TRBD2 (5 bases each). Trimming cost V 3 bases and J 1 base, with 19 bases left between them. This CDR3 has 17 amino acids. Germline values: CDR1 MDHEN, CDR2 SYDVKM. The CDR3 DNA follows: TGTGCCAGCAGTTTTCAGAGGGCAGGGATGGGGTCCTACGAGCAGTACTTC. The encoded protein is CASSFQRAGMGSYEQYF.

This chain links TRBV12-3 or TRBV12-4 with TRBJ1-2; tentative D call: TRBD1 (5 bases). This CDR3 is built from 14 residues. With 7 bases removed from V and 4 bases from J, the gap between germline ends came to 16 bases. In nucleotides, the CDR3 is TGTGCCAGCAACCCCGACAGCCATACCTATGGCTACACCTTC. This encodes CASNPDSHTYGYTF.

CDR3 residues: CASSENSREGRDNEQFF. CDR3 in DNA: TGTGCCAGCAGTGAAAATTCACGGGAGGGCCGGGACAATGAGCAGTTCTTC. The chain employs TRBV2 and TRBJ2-1; 8 bases fit TRBD2. The J segment lost 5 bases and the V segment lost 2 bases, leaving 11 bases of the junction unmatched. Germline-derived CDR1 and CDR2 are SNHLY and FYNNEI. This CDR3 has 17 residues. Based on the CDR3 plus reference TRBV2 and TRBJ2-1, the full variable domain is EPEVTQTPSHQVTQMGQEVILRCVPISNHLYFYWYRQILGQKVEFLVSFYNNEISEKSEIFDDQFSVERPDGSNFTLKIRSTKLEDSAMYFCASSENSREGRDNEQFFGPGTRLTVL.

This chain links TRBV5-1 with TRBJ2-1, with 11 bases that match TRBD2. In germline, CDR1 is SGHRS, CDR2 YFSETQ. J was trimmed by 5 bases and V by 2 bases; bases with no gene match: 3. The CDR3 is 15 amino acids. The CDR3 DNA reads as TGCGCCAGCAGCTTTCTAGCGGGGGGCGACAATGAGCAGTTCTTC. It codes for CASSFLAGGDNEQFF. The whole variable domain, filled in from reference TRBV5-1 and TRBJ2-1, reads KAGVTQTPRYLIKTRGQQVTLSCSPISGHRSVSWYQQTPGQGLQFLFEYFSETQRNKGNFPGRFSGRQFSNSRSEMNVSTLELGDSALYLCASSFLAGGDNEQFFGPGTRLTVL.

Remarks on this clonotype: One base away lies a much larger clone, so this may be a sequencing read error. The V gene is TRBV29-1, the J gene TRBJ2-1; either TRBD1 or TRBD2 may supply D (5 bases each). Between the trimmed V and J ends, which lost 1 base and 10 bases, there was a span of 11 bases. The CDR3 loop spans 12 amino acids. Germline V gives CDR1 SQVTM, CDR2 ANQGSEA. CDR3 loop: CSVEGDLYEQFF. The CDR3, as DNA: TGCAGCGTTGAAGGGGACCTGTACGAGCAGTTCTTC.

The CDR3 DNA sequence: TGCAGTGCTAGGGTTGCGGGGATCATAGAGACCCAGTACTTC. The encoded protein is CSARVAGIIETQYF. The gene calls are TRBV20-1 and TRBJ2-5; weak D call: TRBD2 (6 bases). The germline CDR1 and CDR2 sequences are DFQATT and SNEGSKA (reference sequence). This CDR3 region has 14 residues. V lost 3 bases and J 4 bases, leaving 15 bases between the germline ends.

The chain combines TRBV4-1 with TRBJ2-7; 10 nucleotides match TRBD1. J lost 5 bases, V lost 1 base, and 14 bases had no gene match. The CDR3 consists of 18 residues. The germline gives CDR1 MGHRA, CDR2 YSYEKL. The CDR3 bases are TGCGCCAGCAGCCAAGTGGGACAGGGGAAAGGGGGCCGAGACGAGCAGTACTTC. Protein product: CASSQVGQGKGGRDEQYF.

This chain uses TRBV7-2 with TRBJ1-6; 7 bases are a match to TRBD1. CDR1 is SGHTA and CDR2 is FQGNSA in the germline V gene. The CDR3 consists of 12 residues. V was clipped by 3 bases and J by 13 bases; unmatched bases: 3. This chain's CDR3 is CASSLGQSPLHF. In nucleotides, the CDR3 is TGTGCCAGCAGCTTGGGACAGAGCCCCCTCCACTTT. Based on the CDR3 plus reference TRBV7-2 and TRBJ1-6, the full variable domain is GAGVSQSPSNKVTEKGKDVELRCDPISGHTALYWYRQSLGQGLEFLIYFQGNSAPDKSGLPSDRFSAERTGGSVSTLTIQRTQQEDSAVYLCASSLGQSPLHFGNGTRLTVT.

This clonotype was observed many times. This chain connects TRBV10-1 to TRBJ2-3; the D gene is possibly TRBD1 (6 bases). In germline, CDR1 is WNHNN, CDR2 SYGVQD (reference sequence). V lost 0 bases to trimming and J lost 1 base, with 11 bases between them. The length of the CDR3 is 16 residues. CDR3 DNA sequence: TGCGCCAGCAGTGAGTCTAGGGGGTTCGGCACAGATACGCAGTATTTT. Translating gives CASSESRGFGTDTQYF.

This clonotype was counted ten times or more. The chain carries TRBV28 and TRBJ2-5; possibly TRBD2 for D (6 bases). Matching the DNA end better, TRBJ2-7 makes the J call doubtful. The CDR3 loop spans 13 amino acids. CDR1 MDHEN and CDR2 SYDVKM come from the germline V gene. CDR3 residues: CASSPRWDSEQYF. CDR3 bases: TGTGCCAGCAGTCCCAGATGGGACTCCGAGCAGTACTTC.

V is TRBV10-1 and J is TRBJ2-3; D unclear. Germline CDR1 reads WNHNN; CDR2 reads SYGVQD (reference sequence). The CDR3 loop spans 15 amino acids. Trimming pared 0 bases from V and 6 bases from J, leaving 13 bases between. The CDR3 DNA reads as TGCGCCAGCAGTGAGTCGGGGTGGCGGCCCGATACGCAGTATTTT. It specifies CASSESGWRPDTQYF.

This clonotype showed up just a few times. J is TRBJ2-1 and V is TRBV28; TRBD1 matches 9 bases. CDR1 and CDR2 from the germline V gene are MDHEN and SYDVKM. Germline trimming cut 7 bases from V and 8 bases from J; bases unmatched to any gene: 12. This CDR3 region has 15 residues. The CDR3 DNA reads TGTGCCAGCACGATCCGGGACAGGGCGAGTTATGAGCAGTTCTTC. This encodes CASTIRDRASYEQFF.

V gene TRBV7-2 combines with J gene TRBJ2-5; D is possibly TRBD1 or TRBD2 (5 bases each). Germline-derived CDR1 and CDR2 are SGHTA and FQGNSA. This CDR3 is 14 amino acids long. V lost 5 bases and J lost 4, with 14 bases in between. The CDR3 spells CASSVSEGRETQYF. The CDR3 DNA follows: TGTGCCAGCAGCGTGTCCGAGGGGCGAGAGACCCAGTACTTC.

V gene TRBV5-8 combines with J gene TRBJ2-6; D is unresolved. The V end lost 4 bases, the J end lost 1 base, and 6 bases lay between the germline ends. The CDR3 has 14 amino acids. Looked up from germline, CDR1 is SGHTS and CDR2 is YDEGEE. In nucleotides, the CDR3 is TGTGCCAGCAGCATGGAGTCTGGGGCCAACGTCCTGACTTTC. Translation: CASSMESGANVLTF.

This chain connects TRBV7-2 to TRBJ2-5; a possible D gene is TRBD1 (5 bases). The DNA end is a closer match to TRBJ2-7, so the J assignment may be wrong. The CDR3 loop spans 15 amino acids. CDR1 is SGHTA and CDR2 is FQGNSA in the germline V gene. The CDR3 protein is CASSVAGSGKGEQYF. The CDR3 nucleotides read TGTGCCAGCAGCGTGGCCGGGTCAGGGAAGGGCGAGCAGTACTTC.

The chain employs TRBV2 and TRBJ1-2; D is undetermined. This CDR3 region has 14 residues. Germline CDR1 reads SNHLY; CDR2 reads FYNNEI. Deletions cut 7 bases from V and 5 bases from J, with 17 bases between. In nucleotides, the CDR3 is TGTGCCAGCACCTCCCGGCCGGGGAGGTATGGCTACACCTTC. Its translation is CASTSRPGRYGYTF.

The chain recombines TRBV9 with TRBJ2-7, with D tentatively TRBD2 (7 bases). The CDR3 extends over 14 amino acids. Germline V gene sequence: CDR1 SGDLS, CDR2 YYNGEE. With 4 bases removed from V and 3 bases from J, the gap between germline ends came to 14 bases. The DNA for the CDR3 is TGTGCCAGCAGCTTAGGGGGGGCCCTCTACGAGCAGTACTTC. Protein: CASSLGGALYEQYF.

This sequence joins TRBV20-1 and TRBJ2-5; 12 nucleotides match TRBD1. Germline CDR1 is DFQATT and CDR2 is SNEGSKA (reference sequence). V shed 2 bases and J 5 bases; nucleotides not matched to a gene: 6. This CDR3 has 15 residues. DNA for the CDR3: TGCAGTGCTAGAAGGGACAGGGGGCAGTGGGAGACCCAGTACTTC. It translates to CSARRDRGQWETQYF.

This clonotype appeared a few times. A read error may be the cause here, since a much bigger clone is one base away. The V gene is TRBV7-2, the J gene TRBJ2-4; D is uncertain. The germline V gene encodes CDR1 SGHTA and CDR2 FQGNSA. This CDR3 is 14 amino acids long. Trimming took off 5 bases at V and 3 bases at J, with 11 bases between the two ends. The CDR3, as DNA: TGTGCCAGCAGCCCTACTATCGGCAAAAACATTCAGTACTTC. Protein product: CASSPTIGKNIQYF.